This T cell receptor (beta chain) was sequenced during a study of cytomegalovirus exposure and HLA in healthy donors (TCRdb year 2017). In terms of the full investigation: An earlier analysis of under 600 of the donors reported more than 250 Gb of sequence data and approximately 110 million unique TCR beta sequences from about 200 million T cells. A later analysis re-analyzed previously published TCR beta repertoires from 660 or so donors and added high-resolution HLA genotyping to study TCR occurrence patterns. Typing coverage varied by locus: roughly 629-640 donors for A, B, C, DRB1 and DQB1; approximately 560 for DQA1; about 570 for DPA1; under 490 for DPB1. A later genetic analysis took genome-wide SNP genotypes for about 65% of the roughly 670 donors and used that subset as a discovery cohort. The study was designed to test whether signatures of past pathogen exposure could be identified by cataloging public T cell receptors. Every repertoire in the discovery cohort had been generated on one and the same sequencing platform. Among 350 to 400 genotyped donors of the cohort, an average of around 240,000 unique TCR beta nucleotide sequences were sequenced per donor, roughly 20% of them non-productive. To predict cytomegalovirus infection status, the study combined high-throughput TCR immunosequencing, statistical association of individual TCRs with disease status, and machine learning. Besides the first cohort of more than 650 subjects, a separate validation cohort made up of 120 different subjects was used. An early release covering roughly 640 HLA-typed donors comprised roughly 300 gigabases of sequencing data and approximately 85 million unique TCR sequences. Donor age, sex, ethnicity and CMV serostatus were compiled alongside the repertoire data. Using immunosequencing, the study profiled T cell repertoires from 500 to 800 subjects and related those repertoires to cytomegalovirus serostatus. Four to six DR-DQ haplotypes were handled as single units for association and clustering, since linkage in the cohort was strong. The genetic ancestry cluster associated with self-reported Caucasian donors included roughly 84% of the approximately 430 genotyped donors. To decide whether each TCR beta V gene segment behaved as functional or pseudogenic, an earlier analysis of some 580 of the donors relied on high-throughput TCR beta sequencing. HLA typing included class I and class II loci at four-digit resolution. Rather than using new phenotypic data, the later analysis identified candidate immune exposures from TCR beta sequences and from how often those sequences occurred across donors. Results the study describes overall, beyond this receptor: According to a later analysis, parvovirus B19, influenza, CMV and Epstein-Barr virus appeared linked to several top co-occurrence clusters. Because counts were too low, seventeen rarely observed V segments, including chromosome 9 orphons, were left out of the earlier analysis of approximately 580 of the donors. It was suggested by the authors that the approach could potentially be generalized to other disease states and immunological phenotypes. Immune exposure information for the cohort was limited to CMV serostatus. In an earlier analysis of about 600 of the donors, most TCR beta V segments appeared in productive rearrangements about 87% or about 30% of the time, broadly matching IMGT annotations. A further reported finding was that TCR beta sequences accurately predicted the HLA-A and HLA-B alleles for most subjects in the first cohort. Correlated functional status among segregating V segments might reflect linkage disequilibrium, but an unknown experimental factor could not be ruled out. In a later analysis, around 17,000 TCR beta sequences were associated with specific HLA alleles at a false discovery rate of 0.05. In a later analysis, HLA-associated TCR beta chains showed more clonal expansion and lower generation probabilities than non-associated chains that were equally common. The study listed approximately 150 TCR beta chains as associated with cytomegalovirus. Because HLA typing was missing for some donors at each locus, association tests included only the typed subset. The classifier was reported to diagnose cytomegalovirus status with high specificity and sensitivity in both the original and validation cohorts. Some IMGT-functional V segments, including TRBV6-2 and TRBV6-3, could not be distinguished by the 87-base-pair reads and were therefore excluded. In vitro tests confirmed that a few of the cytomegalovirus-associated TCR beta chains recognize cytomegalovirus antigens. The presence/absence analyses assumed that sequencing depth was roughly uniform across donors, and that assumption may not be true. A cluster of highly shared sequence variants was judged likely to be a technical artifact of the sequencing pipeline. When HLA alleles, especially DR and DQ, strongly co-occurred, attributing TCR associations to individual alleles was difficult. The cohort was sequenced for TCR beta chains only, and without alpha or paired-chain data the features that could be detected were limited. Across donors, most TCR sequences were observed very rarely, whereas some public TCRs were present in many individuals. In a later analysis, the rate of TCR association differed among HLA loci, with DRB1 alleles having the most associated TCRs and HLA-C alleles having the fewest. Most CMV-associated TCR beta chains appeared to be HLA-restricted in a later analysis, and the HLA associations seemed to be driven largely by CMV exposure. In a later genetic analysis, a missense DCLRE1C variant was associated with V-gene and J-gene trimming of TCR beta chains, and the association was replicated in an independent cohort. According to a later genetic analysis, donors in an Asian-associated ancestry cluster had fewer N-insertions in productive TCRs than the approximately 670-donor mean.

The library came from the immunoSEQ multiplex PCR assay. The multiplex PCR relied on a mix of 60 forward primers for TCR Vbeta segments and 13 reverse primers for TCR Jbeta segments. A multiplex PCR assay on genomic DNA amplified the CDR3 region of rearranged TCR beta genes. On the Illumina HiSeq System, the amplified TCR beta libraries were sequenced as 87-base-pair reads. Per the source publication's procedure: Across the roughly 670 repertoires, a later analysis counted around 80 million unique TCR beta chains, some 11 million of which were shared by at least two donors. A nearest-neighbor algorithm error-corrected the raw reads and collapsed the reads into unique sequences, merging closely related sequences to remove PCR and sequencing errors. To assign V, D and J gene segments, CDR3 sequences were aligned to IMGT reference sequences. Each retained sequence needed at least a six-nucleotide match to both a V gene segment and a J gene segment. A rearrangement was called productive if the CDR3 had no stop codons and remained in frame with V and J, and every other rearrangement was called non-productive. Following IMGT convention, CDR3 was defined as the stretch from the second conserved V-encoded cysteine up to the conserved J-encoded phenylalanine. The earlier analysis of about 500 of the donors excluded sequences that lacked an unambiguous match to a single V gene segment. In an earlier analysis of a few hundred of the donors, a V segment was called functional when productive rearrangements were above 56.7%, and segregating when the standard deviation between donors exceeded 5%. A statistical classification framework was built for diagnosing cytomegalovirus status from the catalog of TCR beta chain sequences. A later analysis assigned V and J genes by comparing TCR nucleotide sequences with IMGT/GENE-DB human TR gene sequences. Using the TCRdist pipeline, a later analysis assigned CDR3 sequences along with most-parsimonious VDJ recombination scenarios. In a later analysis, each TCR beta chain was defined by its CDR3 amino acid sequence together with its V-gene family, and reads without a unique V-gene family were excluded. A later analysis removed 550 to 650 highly shared, low-generation-probability nucleotide sequences to deal with suspected cross-contamination and a sequencing artifact. In a later analysis, a clonal expansion index was calculated for each public chain from normalized within-repertoire ranks of inferred template counts. Generation probabilities in a later analysis came from a VDJ recombination model fitted to out-of-frame rearrangements, and those results were checked against IGoR. In a later analysis, TCR-TCR, TCR-HLA and TCR-CMV co-occurrence was scored with hypergeometric tests, and a repertoire-size bias correction was applied to TCR pairs. In a later analysis, false discovery rates were estimated by permuting HLA or CMV assignments 20 times. In a later analysis, co-occurring TCRs were grouped with DBSCAN, and TCRdist sequence similarity was added when clustering was performed within HLA-allele-positive subsets. For co-occurrence clustering, repertoires with fewer than 30,000 or more than 120,000 public chains were excluded, along with four to six repertoires with anomalous nucleotide sharing. TCRdb took over this immuneACCESS table, retaining in-frame rearrangements with V and J assigned. Such tables are incomplete; in checked studies, under half of the missing clones stem from an unresolved V gene, and the remainder is unexplained. The V and J calls and clone size were taken over from that table, and D and trimming were inferred from the DNA. Present in this sample are 150,000 to 200,000 clones, around 80% of which were seen just once. The leading ten clones occupy around 6.5% of the sample.

CDR1 GTSNPN and CDR2 SVGIG were looked up in the germline V gene (reference sequence). The CDR3 goes from the cysteine to the phenylalanine over 14 residues. Of the read, only the CDR3 DNA is kept; its 42 bases are in frame from base 1. V lost 5 bases and J lost 0 bases, and the count of bases not matched to a germline gene is 3. In the case of this clone: The antigen this receptor binds is unknown. Qualities for individual bases were not recorded, and no much larger clone is one base off.

In total, more than 500 healthy bone marrow donors made up the cohort. At the time of sampling, every cohort member was nominally healthy, though immune exposures that went unrecorded were likely present. The donor tested CMV seropositive, placing the donor among the 289 seropositive members of the cohort. Every donor gave a peripheral blood sample, and the peripheral blood mononuclear cells from that sample were used for TCR beta sequencing. Genomic DNA extraction from the blood cell samples was performed with the Qiagen DNeasy Blood Extraction Kit. The sequence derives from a male donor in good health and CMV-seropositive. Sequences were obtained from PBMCs. The rearranged segments are TRBV30 and TRBJ2-1, and 8 junction bases match TRBD2. The DNA sequence is TGTGCCTGGCAAGCGGGGGCCTCCTACAATGAGCAGTTCTTC. This encodes CAWQAGASYNEQFF.